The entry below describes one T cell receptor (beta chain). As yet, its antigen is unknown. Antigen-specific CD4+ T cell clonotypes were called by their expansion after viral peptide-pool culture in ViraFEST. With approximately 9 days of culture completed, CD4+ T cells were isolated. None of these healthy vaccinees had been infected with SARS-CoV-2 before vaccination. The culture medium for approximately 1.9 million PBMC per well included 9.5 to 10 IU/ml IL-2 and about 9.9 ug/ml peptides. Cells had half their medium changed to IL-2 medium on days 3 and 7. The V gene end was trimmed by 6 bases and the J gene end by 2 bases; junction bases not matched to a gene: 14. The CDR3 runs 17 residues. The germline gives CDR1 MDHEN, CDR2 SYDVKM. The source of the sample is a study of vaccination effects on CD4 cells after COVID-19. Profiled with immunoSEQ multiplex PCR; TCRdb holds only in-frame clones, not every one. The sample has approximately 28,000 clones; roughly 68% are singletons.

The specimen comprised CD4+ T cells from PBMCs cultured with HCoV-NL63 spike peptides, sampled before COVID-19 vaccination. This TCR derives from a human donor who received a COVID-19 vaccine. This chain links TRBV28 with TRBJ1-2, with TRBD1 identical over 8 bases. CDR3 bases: TGTGCCAGCAGGCACCCTCCCGGGACAGGTCAAAACTATGGCTACACCTTC. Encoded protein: CASRHPPGTGQNYGYTF.